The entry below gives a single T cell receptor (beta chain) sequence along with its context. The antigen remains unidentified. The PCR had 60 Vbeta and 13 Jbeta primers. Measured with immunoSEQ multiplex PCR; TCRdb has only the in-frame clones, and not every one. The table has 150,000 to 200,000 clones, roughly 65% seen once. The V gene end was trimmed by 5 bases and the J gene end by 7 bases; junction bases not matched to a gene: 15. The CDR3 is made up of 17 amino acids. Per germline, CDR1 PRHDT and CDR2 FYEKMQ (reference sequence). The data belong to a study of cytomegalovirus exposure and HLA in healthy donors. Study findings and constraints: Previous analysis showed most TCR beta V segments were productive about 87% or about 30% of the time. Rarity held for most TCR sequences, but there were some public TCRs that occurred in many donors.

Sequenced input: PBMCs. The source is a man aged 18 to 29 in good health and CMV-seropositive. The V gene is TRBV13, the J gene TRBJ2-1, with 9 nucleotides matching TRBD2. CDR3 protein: CASSPMGQAGGLNEQFF. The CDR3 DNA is TGTGCCAGCAGCCCGATGGGCCAGGCGGGGGGGTTGAATGAGCAGTTCTTC.